This TCR beta chain appears in the sequencing data of a study of monozygotic twins with inflammatory bowel disease. This CDR3 region has 13 residues. The germline V gene has CDR1 ENHRY and CDR2 SYGVKD. Eight distinct reactions (per sample) were used to make the cDNA. UMIs were attached via template switching, each with a 6-nucleotide sample barcode. TCRdb reprocessed the 5' RACE reads, with one entry per CDR3 protein and no DNA. In all, the sample yields about 450,000 distinct CDR3 sequences. The clonotype was recovered from a human donor with ulcerative colitis or Crohn's disease, or a healthy co-twin of an affected twin (not recorded which). Sequencing was done on a sample of blood. The J gene is TRBJ1-1, the V gene TRBV10-3. This CDR3 reads CAIRDGQNTEAFF.